This T cell receptor beta chain is from a study of shared clonotypes between healthy human individuals. Study context: Researchers assigned three CD4 naive, three CD4 memory, two CD8 naive and one CD8 memory plate to each donor.

Profiling relied on immunoSEQ multiplex PCR, and the TCRdb table lists in-frame clones only, not all of them. In the table there are a few million clones, 93% of which are singletons. J lost 9 bases, V lost 0 bases, and 13 bases had no gene match. The CDR3 has 17 amino acids. The germline CDR1 and CDR2 sequences are SGHTA and FQGTGA. Sequenced input: naive CD4+ T cells from PBMCs. Subset reported: CD45RA+ positively selected. The V call is TRBV7-3, the J call TRBJ2-1; 8 bases agree with TRBD2. The clonotype was recovered from a man younger than 30 in good health. Some clones in this sample may be carry-over from other donors' samples. DNA of the CDR3: TGTGCCAGCAGCTTAACGGCCTCCACGGGAGGGAGGGGTGAGCAGTTCTTC. Its protein product is CASSLTASTGGRGEQFF.